This TCR beta chain was retrieved from a study of blood T cell repertoires in COVID-19 (dated by TCRdb to 2020 to 2022). Notes on the research overall: Collaborator samples came from the United States, Italy and Spain and covered acute and convalescent phases of COVID-19. The material from the prospective study consisted of cDNA or gDNA derived from T cells, B-cell-depleted T cells, or PBMCs. Deeply sampled blood TCRbeta repertoires from subjects exposed to, actively infected with, or recovered from COVID-19 were included in the dataset. The repertoires were released in a freely available public database meant as a resource for research on the immune response to SARS-CoV-2. The samples were drawn from two sources: the first 160 participants of the ongoing ImmuneRACE study, and 1,000 to 1,500 subjects contributed by 6 global collaborators. Sample metadata almost always included a de-identified subject ID, COVID-19 status, age in years and sex. Where HLA class I and class II types were available, the types were taken from metadata supplied by the sample provider, not from assay-based typing. Broader findings and caveats from the paper: How much clinical and demographic metadata was included differed by source and by participant, and the metadata was provided uncurated.

A word on this clone: The target of this receptor is not known. Per-base quality was not reported, and no clone a single base away is much larger than it.

TCRbeta CDR3 regions were amplified from genomic DNA by means of the immunoSEQ Assay, a bias-controlled multiplex PCR. Per the original workflow: The number of nucleated cells in each sample was estimated from the amplification of reference gene primers within the assay. Sequence reads were collapsed and filtered to measure the absolute abundance of every unique TCRbeta CDR3 rearrangement. For each sample, productive Simpson clonality was calculated by taking the square root of Simpson's diversity index across productive rearrangements. TCRdb took over this immuneACCESS table, retaining in-frame rearrangements with V and J assigned. Such tables are incomplete; in checked studies, under half of the missing clones stem from an unresolved V gene, and the remainder is unexplained. V, J and clone size are taken as reported in that table, and D and trimming were inferred from the DNA itself. Recorded for this sample are about 200,000 clones; roughly 80% of them occurred a single time. Of the sample, 5.5% to 8.5% falls within the top ten clones.

The CDR1 and CDR2 encoded by the germline V gene (reference sequence) are LNHDA and SQIVND. After removal of 0 bases from V and 4 bases from J, the junction retains 9 bases not matched to a gene. The CDR3 spans 17 residues, from the cysteine through the phenylalanine. This entry keeps only the CDR3 DNA: 51 bases, framed from base 1. Whole blood was collected in K2EDTA tubes by collaborating institutions according to the institutions' own protocols. For TCRbeta analysis, collaborators shipped samples in one of three forms: frozen whole blood, isolated PBMCs, or DNA extracted from either of those sample types.

The rearranged chain carries TRBV19 and TRBJ1-2; TRBD1 fits 9 bases in the junction. The sequence came from a man between 60 and 70 years old with acute or convalescent COVID-19. The specimen sequenced was peripheral blood. DNA sequence: TGTGCCAGTAGTATAGACCTGGAGGTGACAGGGGGCTATGGCTACACCTTC. It specifies CASSIDLEVTGGYGYTF.